The T cell receptor (beta chain) under discussion was sequenced for a study of a mutant IDH1 vaccine in newly diagnosed glioma. Overall study: Prior therapy was radiotherapy, temozolomide, or both; most received both.

General study results and limits: No link was apparently found between pseudoprogression and changes in top peripheral T cell clonotypes.

V shed 2 bases and J 4 bases; nucleotides not matched to a gene: 4. The germline gives CDR1 LNHDA, CDR2 SQIVND (reference sequence). This CDR3 spans 15 amino acids. The data were produced by immunoSEQ multiplex PCR, yet TCRdb's version contains in-frame clones alone and is incomplete. The sample has 23,000 or so clones; roughly 93% are singletons. Time point denoted: baseline, week 1 (first vaccination visit). Regarding treatment: pre-vaccination baseline after standard-of-care therapy. This clone was seen a handful of times. Antigen: not known. The sample holds other DNA sequences that translate to the same CDR3.

This sample comprised PBMCs, obtained from a glioma patient treated with radiotherapy, temozolomide or both. The gene calls are TRBV19 and TRBJ2-2, with TRBD2 matching 7 bases. The sequence was obtained from a man in his forties with glioma. The CDR3 protein is CASSISGEGTGELFF. The CDR3 coding sequence is TGTGCCAGTAGTATATCGGGGGAGGGCACCGGGGAGCTGTTTTTT.